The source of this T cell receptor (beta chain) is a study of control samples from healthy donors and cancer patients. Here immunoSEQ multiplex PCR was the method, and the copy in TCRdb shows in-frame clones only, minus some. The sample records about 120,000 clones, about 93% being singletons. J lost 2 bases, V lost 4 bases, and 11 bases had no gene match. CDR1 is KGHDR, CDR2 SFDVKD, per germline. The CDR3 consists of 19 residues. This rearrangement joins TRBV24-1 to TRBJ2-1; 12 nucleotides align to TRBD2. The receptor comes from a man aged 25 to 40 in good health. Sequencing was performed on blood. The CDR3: CATSDAGTSGLSAYNEQFF. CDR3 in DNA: TGTGCCACCAGTGACGCCGGGACTAGCGGGTTATCCGCCTACAATGAGCAGTTCTTC.